The clone carrying this T cell receptor beta chain was counted many times. The entry originates in a study of neurological immune-mediated disorders. Time point meaning: longitudinal time-point 3. V shed 2 bases and J shed 3 bases, with 16 bases lying between them. The CDR3 contains 16 residues. Per germline, CDR1 MNHEY and CDR2 SVGAGI. TCRdb re-called the 5' RACE reads through MiXCR, storing one row per CDR3 protein. The data contain approximately 50,000 distinct CDR3 sequences, roughly 8% of them singletons. This chain connects TRBV6-5 to TRBJ1-1; the D gene is possibly TRBD1 (5 bases). This clonotype was sampled from a woman aged 40 to 50 in good health. The material sequenced was PBMCs. The DNA of the CDR3 is TGTGCCAGCAGTTACGGCAGGGTTGGTGTGGACACTGAAGCTTTCTTT. This encodes CASSYGRVGVDTEAFF.